Presented here are 16 T cell receptor beta chains from one specimen sequenced in a study of OX40 agonist ivuxolimab in advanced cancers. The library was made by the immunoSEQ multiplex PCR assay. Entries here come from immuneACCESS through TCRdb and include only in-frame sequences with V and J called. Some clones fail to appear in such tables; in the studies checked, an unresolved V gene covers under half of the shortfall, and the cause of the remainder is unknown. The sample has under 65,000 clones on record, approximately 90% of them singletons. Of the sample, under 0.8% is held by the ten largest clones. Sequencing used CD4+ or CD8+ T cells sorted from blood, obtained in a trial of the OX40 agonist ivuxolimab. Receptor source: an adult with an advanced solid tumor such as melanoma, head and neck, liver or kidney cancer.

The chain has TRBV28 and TRBJ1-3, with D uncertain. V lost 3 bases to trimming and J lost 1 base, with 10 bases between them. This CDR3 contains 15 residues. Per the germline V gene, CDR1 is MDHEN and CDR2 is SYDVKM. CDR3 amino acids: CASSFNRASGNTIYF. Written as DNA, the CDR3 is TGTGCCAGCAGTTTTAATAGGGCTTCTGGAAACACCATATATTTT.

The J gene is TRBJ1-1, the V gene TRBV7-8, with D unresolved. Germline V CDR1 and CDR2: SGHVS, FQNEAQ. Trimming shortened V by 1 base and J by 1 base, and 4 bases separated the two germline ends. The CDR3 is made up of 13 amino acids. CDR3 bases: TGTGCCAGCAGCTTAGGAACGAACACTGAAGCTTTCTTT. Protein sequence: CASSLGTNTEAFF.

CDR3 loop: CASSSAFSTGAGIYEQYF. The CDR3 DNA is TGTGCCAGCAGCTCGGCATTTTCCACGGGAGCCGGCATATACGAGCAGTACTTC. The chain recombines TRBV13 with TRBJ2-7; a weak D match, TRBD2 (6 bases). The ends were cut back, 4 bases at V and 4 bases at J, with 26 bases in the middle. The length of the CDR3 is 18 residues. Germline-derived CDR1 and CDR2 are PRHDT and FYEKMQ (reference sequence).

V and J are TRBV4-3 and TRBJ2-1, with TRBD2 matching over 10 bases. This CDR3 comprises 18 residues. Germline CDR1 is LGHNA and CDR2 is YSLEER. The J segment lost 0 bases and the V segment lost 4 bases, leaving 9 bases of the junction unmatched. CDR3 region: CASSPRPSGSRSYNEQFF. CDR3 nucleotide sequence: TGCGCCAGCAGCCCCCGGCCTAGCGGGAGCCGCTCCTACAATGAGCAGTTCTTC.

J is TRBJ2-3 and V is TRBV19, with D unresolved. With 0 bases removed from V and 1 base from J, the gap between germline ends came to 8 bases. The CDR3 has 15 amino acids. Germline CDR1 reads LNHDA; CDR2 reads SQIVND (reference sequence). CDR3: CASSIDVARTDTQYF. CDR3 bases: TGTGCCAGTAGTATAGATGTCGCCCGCACAGATACGCAGTATTTT.

This clone was found once. The chain couples TRBV28 to TRBJ2-3, with D tentatively TRBD2 (5 bases). Trimming shortened V by 2 bases and J by 1 base, and 13 bases separated the two germline ends. The germline gives CDR1 MDHEN, CDR2 SYDVKM. This CDR3 comprises 16 residues. This CDR3 is CASSLAGKGGTDTQYF. Here the CDR3 DNA reads TGTGCCAGCAGTTTAGCCGGGAAAGGTGGCACAGATACGCAGTATTTT.

The chain recombines TRBV7-2 with TRBJ1-4, with 7 bases that match TRBD1. From germline, CDR1 is SGHTA and CDR2 FQGNSA. Trimming cost V 1 base and J 8 bases; bases outside gene matches: 13. The CDR3 contains 17 residues. This CDR3 reads CASSLVFGQALGEKLFF. The DNA for the CDR3 is TGTGCCAGCAGCTTAGTATTCGGACAGGCCCTCGGGGAAAAACTGTTTTTT.

This chain links TRBV7-2 with TRBJ2-7; D possibly matches TRBD1 or TRBD2 (5 bases each). Trimming took 4 bases from V and 4 from J, leaving 20 bases between them. Germline assignment: CDR1 SGHTA and CDR2 FQGNSA. The CDR3 spans 16 residues. Here the CDR3 DNA reads TGTGCCAGCAGCTCCTCCAGTGGGACGAGAGGGTACGAGCAGTACTTC. Translated: CASSSSSGTRGYEQYF.

The CDR3 loop reads CASSLRLGQGADTQYF. CDR3 nucleotide sequence: TGCGCCAGCAGCTTGCGTTTAGGACAGGGGGCAGATACGCAGTATTTT. This rearrangement joins TRBV5-1 to TRBJ2-3; 10 positions agree with TRBD1. The CDR3 is 16 residues long. V dropped 1 base and J dropped 4; count of bases not matched to a gene: 6. The germline gives CDR1 SGHRS, CDR2 YFSETQ. Full variable domain (outside the CDR3, taken from reference TRBV5-1 and TRBJ2-3): KAGVTQTPRYLIKTRGQQVTLSCSPISGHRSVSWYQQTPGQGLQFLFEYFSETQRNKGNFPGRFSGRQFSNSRSEMNVSTLELGDSALYLCASSLRLGQGADTQYFGPGTRLTVL.

This chain links TRBV28 with TRBJ2-5; 7 bases agree with TRBD1. Germline CDR1 MDHEN, CDR2 SYDVKM. The V gene end was trimmed by 10 bases and the J gene end by 5 bases; junction bases not matched to a gene: 13. CDR3 size: 14 residues. The CDR3 spells CATYLRQGGETQYF. The CDR3 DNA sequence: TGTGCCACGTACTTACGACAGGGCGGCGAGACCCAGTACTTC.

The V and J genes are TRBV7-9 and TRBJ2-3; D might be TRBD2 (8 bases). Germline V lookup: CDR1 SEHNR, CDR2 FQNEAQ (reference sequence). V was cut by 6 bases and J by 5 bases, with 18 bases left in between. CDR3 length: 15 residues. CDR3 loop: CASRSGGGQKDTQYF. Here the CDR3 DNA reads TGTGCCAGCAGGTCCGGGGGGGGACAGAAAGATACGCAGTATTTT. Full variable domain (rest looked up from reference TRBV7-9 and TRBJ2-3): DTGVSQNPRHKITKRGQNVTFRCDPISEHNRLYWYRQTLGQGPEFLTYFQNEAQLEKSRLLSDRFSAERPKGSFSTLEIQRTEQGDSAMYLCASRSGGGQKDTQYFGPGTRLTVL.

In its sample, this clone was seen once. V gene TRBV23-1 combines with J gene TRBJ2-2, with D hard to call. TRBV23-1 carries the ORF label, with uncertain function. The V gene lost 0 bases and the J gene lost 3 bases, with 14 bases spanning the gap. The CDR3 covers 17 residues. CDR3 nucleotide sequence: TGCGCCAGCAGTCAATCGGGGATCCCCAAGGACACCGGGGAGCTGTTTTTT. This gives the protein CASSQSGIPKDTGELFF.

The V call is TRBV10-3, the J call TRBJ2-1; D unresolved. The CDR3 is 15 amino acids. CDR1 and CDR2 (germline): ENHRY, SYGVKD. Trimming took 11 bases from V and 1 from J, leaving 18 bases between them. CDR3 amino acids: CASNGAGYSYNEQFF. DNA of the CDR3: TGTGCCTCTAATGGAGCAGGTTATTCCTACAATGAGCAGTTCTTC.

This chain uses TRBV2 with TRBJ1-1; D is undetermined. The CDR3 is made up of 16 amino acids. Germline values: CDR1 SNHLY, CDR2 FYNNEI. V dropped 2 bases and J dropped 0 bases, with 13 bases sitting between them. CDR3 sequence (DNA): TGTGCCAGCAGTGAAATCTATCAACAGTTGAACACTGAAGCTTTCTTT. Amino acid sequence: CASSEIYQQLNTEAFF.

The rearrangement joins TRBV5-1 to TRBJ2-1, with 7 bases lining up with TRBD2. The CDR3 covers 16 residues. Germline V gene sequence: CDR1 SGHRS, CDR2 YFSETQ. The V gene end was trimmed by 2 bases and the J gene end by 1 base; junction bases not matched to a gene: 6. This CDR3 reads CASSFLADGSYNEQFF. The CDR3 nucleotides read TGCGCCAGCAGCTTCCTAGCGGACGGGTCCTACAATGAGCAGTTCTTC.

The chain combines TRBV14 with TRBJ1-2; D gene ambiguous. V was trimmed by 4 bases and J by 13 bases, leaving 16 bases between them. The CDR3 runs to 12 residues. Per germline, CDR1 SGHDN and CDR2 FVKESK. CDR3 residues: CASSRTDLTLTF. The CDR3 region has the DNA TGTGCCAGCAGCCGGACGGACTTGACTCTCACCTTC.